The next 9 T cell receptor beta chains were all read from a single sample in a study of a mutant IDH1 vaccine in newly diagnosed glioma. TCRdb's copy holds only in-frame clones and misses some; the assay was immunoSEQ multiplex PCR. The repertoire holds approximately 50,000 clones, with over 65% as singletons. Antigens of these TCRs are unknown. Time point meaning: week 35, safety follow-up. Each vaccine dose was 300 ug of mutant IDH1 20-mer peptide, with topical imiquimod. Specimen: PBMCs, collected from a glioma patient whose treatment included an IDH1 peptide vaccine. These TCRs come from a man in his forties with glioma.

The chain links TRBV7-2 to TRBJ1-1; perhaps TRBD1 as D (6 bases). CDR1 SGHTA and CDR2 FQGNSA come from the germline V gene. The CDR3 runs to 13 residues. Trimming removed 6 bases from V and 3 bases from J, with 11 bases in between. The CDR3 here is CASSHRVYTEAFF. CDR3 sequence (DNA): TGTGCCAGCAGTCACAGGGTGTACACTGAAGCTTTCTTT.

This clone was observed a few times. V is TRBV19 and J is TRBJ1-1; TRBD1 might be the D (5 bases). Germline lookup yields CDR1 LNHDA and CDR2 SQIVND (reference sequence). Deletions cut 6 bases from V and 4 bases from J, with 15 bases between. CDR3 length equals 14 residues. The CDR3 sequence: CASSSPRVSTEAFF. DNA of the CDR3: TGTGCCAGTAGCAGTCCCAGGGTGAGCACTGAAGCTTTCTTT.

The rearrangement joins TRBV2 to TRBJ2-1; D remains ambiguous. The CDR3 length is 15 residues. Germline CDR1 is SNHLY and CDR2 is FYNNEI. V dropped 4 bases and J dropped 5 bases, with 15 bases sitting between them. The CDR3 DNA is TGTGCCAGCAGTGTGGAGAAATCCCCTAACAATGAGCAGTTCTTC. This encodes CASSVEKSPNNEQFF.

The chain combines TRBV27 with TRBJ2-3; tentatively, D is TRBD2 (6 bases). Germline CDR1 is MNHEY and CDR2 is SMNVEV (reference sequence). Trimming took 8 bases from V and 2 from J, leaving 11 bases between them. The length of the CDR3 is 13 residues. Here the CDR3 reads CASGRENTDTQYF. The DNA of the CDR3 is TGTGCCAGCGGGCGGGAAAACACAGATACGCAGTATTTT.

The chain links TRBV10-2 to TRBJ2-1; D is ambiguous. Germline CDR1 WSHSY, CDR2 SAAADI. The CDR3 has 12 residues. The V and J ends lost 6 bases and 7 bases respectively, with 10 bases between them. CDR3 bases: TGCGCCAGCAGGCAAGGACGGAATGAGCAGTTCTTC. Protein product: CASRQGRNEQFF.

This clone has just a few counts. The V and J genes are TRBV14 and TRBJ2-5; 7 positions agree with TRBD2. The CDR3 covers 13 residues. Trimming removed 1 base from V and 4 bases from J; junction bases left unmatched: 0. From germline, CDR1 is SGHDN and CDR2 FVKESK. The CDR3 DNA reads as TGTGCCAGCAGCCAAGGCGGGAGAGAGACCCAGTACTTC. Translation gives CASSQGGRETQYF. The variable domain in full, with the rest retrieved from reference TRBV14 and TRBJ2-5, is EAGVTQFPSHSVIEKGQTVTLRCDPISGHDNLYWYRRVMGKEIKFLLHFVKESKQDESGMPNNRFLAERTGGTYSTLKVQPAELEDSGVYFCASSQGGRETQYFGPGTRLLVL.

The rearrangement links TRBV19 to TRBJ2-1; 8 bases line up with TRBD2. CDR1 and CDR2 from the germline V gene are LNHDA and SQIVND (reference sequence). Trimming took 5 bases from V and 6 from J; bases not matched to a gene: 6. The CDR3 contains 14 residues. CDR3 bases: TGTGCCAGTAGTCCCGATCTAGCGGGCAATGAGCAGTTCTTC. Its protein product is CASSPDLAGNEQFF.

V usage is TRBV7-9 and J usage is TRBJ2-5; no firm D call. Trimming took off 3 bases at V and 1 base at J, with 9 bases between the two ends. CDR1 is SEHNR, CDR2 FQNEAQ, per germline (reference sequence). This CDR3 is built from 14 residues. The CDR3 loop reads CASSLISTQETQYF. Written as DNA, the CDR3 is TGTGCCAGCAGCTTGATTAGCACCCAAGAGACCCAGTACTTC.

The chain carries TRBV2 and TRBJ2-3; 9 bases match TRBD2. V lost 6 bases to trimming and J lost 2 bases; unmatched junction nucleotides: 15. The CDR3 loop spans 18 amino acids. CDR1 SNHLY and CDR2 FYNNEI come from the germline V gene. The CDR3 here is CASSSAGGRVRVTDTQYF. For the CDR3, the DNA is TGTGCCAGCAGCTCCGCGGGAGGGAGAGTTCGGGTCACAGATACGCAGTATTTT.